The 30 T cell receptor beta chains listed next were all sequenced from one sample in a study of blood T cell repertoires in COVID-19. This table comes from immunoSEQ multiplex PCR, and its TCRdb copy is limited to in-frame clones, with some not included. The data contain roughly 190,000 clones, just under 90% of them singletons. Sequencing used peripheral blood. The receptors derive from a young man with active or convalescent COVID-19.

This CDR3 reads CASRRTGGYGYTF. The CDR3 DNA reads as TGTGCCAGCAGGAGGACAGGGGGCTATGGCTACACCTTC. The V call is TRBV9, the J call TRBJ1-2; 10 bases agree with TRBD1. Germline-derived CDR1 and CDR2 are SGDLS and YYNGEE. V shed 5 bases and J 4 bases; nucleotides not matched to a gene: 2. The CDR3 contains 13 residues.

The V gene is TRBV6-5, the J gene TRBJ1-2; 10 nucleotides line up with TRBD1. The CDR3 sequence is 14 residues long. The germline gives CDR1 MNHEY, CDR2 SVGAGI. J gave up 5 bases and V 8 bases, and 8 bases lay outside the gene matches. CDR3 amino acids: CASLIRDRGYGYTF. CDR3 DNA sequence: TGTGCCAGCTTAATCCGGGACAGGGGATATGGCTACACCTTC.

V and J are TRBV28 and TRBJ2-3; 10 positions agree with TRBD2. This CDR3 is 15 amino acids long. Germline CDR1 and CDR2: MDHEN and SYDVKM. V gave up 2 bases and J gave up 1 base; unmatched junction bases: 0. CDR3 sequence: CASSLTSGGTDTQYF. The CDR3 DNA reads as TGTGCCAGCAGTTTAACTAGCGGGGGCACAGATACGCAGTATTTT.

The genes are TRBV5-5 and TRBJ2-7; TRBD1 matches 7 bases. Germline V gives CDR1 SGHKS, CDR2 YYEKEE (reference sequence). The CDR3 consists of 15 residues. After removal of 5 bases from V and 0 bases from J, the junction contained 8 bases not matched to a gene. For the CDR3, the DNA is TGTGCCAGCAGTTTTACCGGGACAGACTCCTACGAGCAGTACGTC. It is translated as CASSFTGTDSYEQYV.

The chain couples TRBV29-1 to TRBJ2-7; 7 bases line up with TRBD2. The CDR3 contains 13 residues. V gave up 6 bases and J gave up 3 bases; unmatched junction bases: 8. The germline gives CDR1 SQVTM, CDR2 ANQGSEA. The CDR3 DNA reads TGCAGCGTAGCGGGACCCCTAAACTACGAGCAGTACTTC. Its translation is CSVAGPLNYEQYF.

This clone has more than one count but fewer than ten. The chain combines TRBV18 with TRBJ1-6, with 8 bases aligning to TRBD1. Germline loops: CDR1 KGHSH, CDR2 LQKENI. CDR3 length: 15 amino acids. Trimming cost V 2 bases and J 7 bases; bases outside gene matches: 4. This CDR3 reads CASSPAQGANSPLHF. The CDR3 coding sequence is TGTGCCAGCTCACCAGCCCAGGGGGCCAATTCACCCCTCCACTTT.

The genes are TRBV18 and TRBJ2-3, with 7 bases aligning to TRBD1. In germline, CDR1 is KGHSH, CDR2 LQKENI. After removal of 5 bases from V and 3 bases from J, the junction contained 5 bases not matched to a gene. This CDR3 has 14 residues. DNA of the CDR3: TGTGCCAGCTCATCGACAGGGTGGACAGATACGCAGTATTTT. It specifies CASSSTGWTDTQYF.

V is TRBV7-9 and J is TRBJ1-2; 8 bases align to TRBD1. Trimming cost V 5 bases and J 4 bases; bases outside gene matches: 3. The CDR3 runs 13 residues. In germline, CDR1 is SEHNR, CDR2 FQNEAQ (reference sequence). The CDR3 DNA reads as TGTGCCAGCAGCCATACAGGGGGCTATGGCTACACCTTC. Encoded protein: CASSHTGGYGYTF.

The CDR3 protein is CASSTSSYEQYF. The CDR3 DNA reads TGTGCCAGTAGTACCAGCTCCTACGAGCAGTACTTC. The V call is TRBV19, the J call TRBJ2-7; D remains ambiguous. Germline V gene data show CDR1 as LNHDA and CDR2 as SQIVND (reference sequence). Trimming removed 4 bases from V and 0 bases from J, with 4 bases in between. The CDR3 spans 12 residues.

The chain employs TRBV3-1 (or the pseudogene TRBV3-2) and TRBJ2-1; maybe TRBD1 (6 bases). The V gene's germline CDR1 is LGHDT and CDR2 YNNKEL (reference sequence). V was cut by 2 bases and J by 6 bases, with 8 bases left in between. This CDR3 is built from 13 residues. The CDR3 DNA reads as TGTGCCAGCAGCCAAACAGGGACCAATGAGCAGTTCTTC. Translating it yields CASSQTGTNEQFF.

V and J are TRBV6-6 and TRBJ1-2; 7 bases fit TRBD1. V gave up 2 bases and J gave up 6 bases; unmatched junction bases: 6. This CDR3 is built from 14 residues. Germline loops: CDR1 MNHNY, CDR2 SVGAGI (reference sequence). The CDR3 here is CASSYRQGRNGYTF. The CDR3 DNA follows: TGTGCCAGCAGTTACCGACAGGGAAGGAATGGCTACACCTTC.

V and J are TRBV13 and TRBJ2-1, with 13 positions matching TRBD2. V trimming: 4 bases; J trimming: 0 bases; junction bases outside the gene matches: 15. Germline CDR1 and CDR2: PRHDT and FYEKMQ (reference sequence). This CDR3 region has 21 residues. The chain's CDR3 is CASSSLTSGGTRIDSYNEQFF. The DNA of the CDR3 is TGTGCCAGCAGCTCGCTGACTAGCGGGGGGACGCGGATCGACTCCTACAATGAGCAGTTCTTC.

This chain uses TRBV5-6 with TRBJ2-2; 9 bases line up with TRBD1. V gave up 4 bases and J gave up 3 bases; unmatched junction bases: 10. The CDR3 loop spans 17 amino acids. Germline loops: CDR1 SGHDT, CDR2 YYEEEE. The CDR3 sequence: CASSLRRTGEDTGELFF. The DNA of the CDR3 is TGTGCCAGCAGCCTACGCCGGACAGGGGAGGACACCGGGGAGCTGTTTTTT.

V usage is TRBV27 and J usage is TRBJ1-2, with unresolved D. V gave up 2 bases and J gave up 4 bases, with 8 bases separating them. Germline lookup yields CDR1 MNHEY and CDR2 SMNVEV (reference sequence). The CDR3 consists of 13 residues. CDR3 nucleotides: TGTGCCAGCAGTTTAAACAGTCTCTATGGCTACACCTTC. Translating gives CASSLNSLYGYTF.

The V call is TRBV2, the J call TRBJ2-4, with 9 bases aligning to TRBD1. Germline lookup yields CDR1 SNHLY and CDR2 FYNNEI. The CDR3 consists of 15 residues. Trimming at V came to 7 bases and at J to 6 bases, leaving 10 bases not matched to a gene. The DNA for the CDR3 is TGTGCCAGCACCGAACAGGGGGCGCTGGGAAACATTCAGTACTTC. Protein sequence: CASTEQGALGNIQYF.

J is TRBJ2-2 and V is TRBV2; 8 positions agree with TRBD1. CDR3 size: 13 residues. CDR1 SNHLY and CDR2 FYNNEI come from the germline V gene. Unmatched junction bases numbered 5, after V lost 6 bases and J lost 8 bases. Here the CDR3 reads CASRDRAGGELFF. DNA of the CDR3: TGTGCCAGCAGGGACAGGGCCGGTGGGGAGCTGTTTTTT.

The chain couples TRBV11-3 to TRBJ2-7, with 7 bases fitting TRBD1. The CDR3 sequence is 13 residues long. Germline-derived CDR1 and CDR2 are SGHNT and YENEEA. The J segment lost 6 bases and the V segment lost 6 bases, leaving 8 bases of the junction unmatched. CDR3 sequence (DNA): TGTGCCAGCAGGGGGAGAGGGGGCTCCGAGCAGTACTTC. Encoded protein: CASRGRGGSEQYF.

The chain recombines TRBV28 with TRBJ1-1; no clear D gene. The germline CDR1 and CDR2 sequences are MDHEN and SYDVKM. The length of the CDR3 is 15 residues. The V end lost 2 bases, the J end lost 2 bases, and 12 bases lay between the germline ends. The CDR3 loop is CASSLRIEANTEAFF. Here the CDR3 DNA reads TGTGCCAGCAGTTTACGCATTGAGGCAAACACTGAAGCTTTCTTT.

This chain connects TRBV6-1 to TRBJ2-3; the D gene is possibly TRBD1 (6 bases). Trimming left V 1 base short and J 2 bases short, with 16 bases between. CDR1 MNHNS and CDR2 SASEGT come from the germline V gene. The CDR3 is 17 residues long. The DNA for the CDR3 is TGTGCCAGCAGTGAAGAGACCTTCGGGACACACACAGATACGCAGTATTTT. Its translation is CASSEETFGTHTDTQYF.

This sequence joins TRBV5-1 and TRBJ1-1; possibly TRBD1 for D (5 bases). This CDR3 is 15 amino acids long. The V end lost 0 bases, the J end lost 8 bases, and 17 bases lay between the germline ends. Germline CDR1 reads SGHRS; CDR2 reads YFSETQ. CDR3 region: CASSLADVSRVEAFF. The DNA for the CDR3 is TGCGCCAGCAGCTTGGCCGATGTTTCCAGGGTCGAAGCTTTCTTT.

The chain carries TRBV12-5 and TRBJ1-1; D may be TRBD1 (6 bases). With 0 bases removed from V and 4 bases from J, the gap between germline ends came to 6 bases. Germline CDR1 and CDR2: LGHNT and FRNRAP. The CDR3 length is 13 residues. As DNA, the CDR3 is TGTGCTAGTGGTTTGGTAGGGGGCACTGAAGCTTTCTTT. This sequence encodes CASGLVGGTEAFF.

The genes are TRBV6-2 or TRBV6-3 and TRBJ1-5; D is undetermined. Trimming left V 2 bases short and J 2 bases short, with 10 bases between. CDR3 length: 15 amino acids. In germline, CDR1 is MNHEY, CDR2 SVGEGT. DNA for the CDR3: TGTGCCAGCAGTTACGGCGGTCTGGGCAATCAGCCCCAGCATTTT. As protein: CASSYGGLGNQPQHF.

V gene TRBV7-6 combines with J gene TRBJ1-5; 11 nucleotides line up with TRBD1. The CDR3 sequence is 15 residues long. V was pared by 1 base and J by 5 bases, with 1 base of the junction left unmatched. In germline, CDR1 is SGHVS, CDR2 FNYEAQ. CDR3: CASSLGTGGHQPQHF. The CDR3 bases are TGTGCCAGCAGCTTAGGGACAGGGGGCCATCAGCCCCAGCATTTT.

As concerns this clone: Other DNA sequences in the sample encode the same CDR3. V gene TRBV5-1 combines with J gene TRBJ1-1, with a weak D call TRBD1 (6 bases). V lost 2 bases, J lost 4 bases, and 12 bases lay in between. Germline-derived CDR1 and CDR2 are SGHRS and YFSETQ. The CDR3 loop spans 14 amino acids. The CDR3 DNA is TGCGCCAGCAGCTTACAGGGTGCCAGCACTGAAGCTTTCTTT. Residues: CASSLQGASTEAFF.

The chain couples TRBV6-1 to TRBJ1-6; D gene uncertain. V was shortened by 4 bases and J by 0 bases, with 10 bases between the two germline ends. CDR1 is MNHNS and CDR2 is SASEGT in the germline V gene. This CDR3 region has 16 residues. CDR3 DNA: TGTGCCAGCAGTGTAGCGGGGAGCTCCTATAATTCACCCCTCCACTTT. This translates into CASSVAGSSYNSPLHF.

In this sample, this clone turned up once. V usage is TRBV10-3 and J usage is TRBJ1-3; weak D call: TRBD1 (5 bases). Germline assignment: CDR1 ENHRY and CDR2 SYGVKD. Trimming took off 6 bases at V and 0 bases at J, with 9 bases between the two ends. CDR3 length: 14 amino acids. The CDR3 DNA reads TGTGCCATCAGCCGACAGTCCTCTGGAAACACCATATATTTT. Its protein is CAISRQSSGNTIYF.

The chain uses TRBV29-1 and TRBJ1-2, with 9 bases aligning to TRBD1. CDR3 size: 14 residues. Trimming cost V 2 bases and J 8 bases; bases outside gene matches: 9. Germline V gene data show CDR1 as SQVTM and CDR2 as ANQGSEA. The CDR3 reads CSVETGTGIRGYTF. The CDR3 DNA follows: TGCAGCGTTGAAACCGGGACAGGGATTCGGGGCTACACCTTC.

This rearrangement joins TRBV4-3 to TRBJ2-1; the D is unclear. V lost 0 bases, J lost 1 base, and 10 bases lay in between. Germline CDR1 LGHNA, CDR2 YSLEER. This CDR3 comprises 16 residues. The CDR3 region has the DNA TGCGCCAGCAGCCAAGAGCGGAGTCTTTCCTACAATGAGCAGTTCTTC. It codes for CASSQERSLSYNEQFF.

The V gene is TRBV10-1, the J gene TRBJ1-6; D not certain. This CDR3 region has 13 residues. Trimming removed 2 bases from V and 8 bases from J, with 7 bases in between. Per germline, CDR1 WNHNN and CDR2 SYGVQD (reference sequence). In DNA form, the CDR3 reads TGCGCCAGCAGTGAGGTAACAGATTCACCCCTCCACTTT. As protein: CASSEVTDSPLHF.

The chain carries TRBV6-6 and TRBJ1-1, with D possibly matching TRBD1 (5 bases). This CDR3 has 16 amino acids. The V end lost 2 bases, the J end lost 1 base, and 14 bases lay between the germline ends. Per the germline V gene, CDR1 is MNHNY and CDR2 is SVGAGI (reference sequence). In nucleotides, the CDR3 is TGTGCCAGCAGTTACCCCCCGGGGGTAGGGAACACTGAAGCTTTCTTT. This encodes CASSYPPGVGNTEAFF.